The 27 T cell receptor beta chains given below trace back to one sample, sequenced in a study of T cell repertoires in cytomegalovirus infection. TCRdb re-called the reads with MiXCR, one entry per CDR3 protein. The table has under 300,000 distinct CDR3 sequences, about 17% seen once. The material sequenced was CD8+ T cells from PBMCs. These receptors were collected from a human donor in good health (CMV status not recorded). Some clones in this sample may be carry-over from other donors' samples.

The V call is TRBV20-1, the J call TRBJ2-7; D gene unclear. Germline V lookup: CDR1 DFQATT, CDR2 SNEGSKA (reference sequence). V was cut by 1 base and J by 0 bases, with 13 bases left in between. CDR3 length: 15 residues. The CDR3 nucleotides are TGCAGTGCTAGAGCCCGGACGGAGAGCTCCTACGAGCAGTACTTC. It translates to CSARARTESSYEQYF.

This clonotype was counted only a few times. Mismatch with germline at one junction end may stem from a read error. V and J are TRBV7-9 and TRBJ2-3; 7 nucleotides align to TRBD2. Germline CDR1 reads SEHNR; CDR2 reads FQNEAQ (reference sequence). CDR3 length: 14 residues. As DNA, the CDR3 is TGTGCCAGCAGCGTAGCGGGCGTGACAGATACGCAGTATTTT. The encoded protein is CASSVAGVTDTQYF.

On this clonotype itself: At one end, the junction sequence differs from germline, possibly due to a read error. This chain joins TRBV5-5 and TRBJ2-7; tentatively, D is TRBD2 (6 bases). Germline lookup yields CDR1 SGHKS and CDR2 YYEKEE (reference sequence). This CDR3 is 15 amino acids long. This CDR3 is CASSLVWTPDYAQYF. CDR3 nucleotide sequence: TGTGCCAGCAGCTTGGTTTGGACACCGGACTACGCGCAGTACTTC.

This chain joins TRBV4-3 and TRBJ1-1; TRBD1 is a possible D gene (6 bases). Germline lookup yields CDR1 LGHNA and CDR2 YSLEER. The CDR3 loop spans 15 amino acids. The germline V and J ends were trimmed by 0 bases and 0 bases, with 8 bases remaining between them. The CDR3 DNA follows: TGCGCCAGCAGCCAAGAGGACAGACTGAACACTGAAGCTTTCTTT. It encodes CASSQEDRLNTEAFF.

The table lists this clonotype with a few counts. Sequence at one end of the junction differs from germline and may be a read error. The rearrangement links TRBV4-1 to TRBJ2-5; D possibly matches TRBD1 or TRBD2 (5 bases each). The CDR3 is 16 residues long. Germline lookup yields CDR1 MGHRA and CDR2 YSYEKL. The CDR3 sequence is CTSSQAGTPGIETQYF. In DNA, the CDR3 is TGCACCAGCAGCCAAGCCGGGACCCCGGGAATAGAGACCCAGTACTTC.

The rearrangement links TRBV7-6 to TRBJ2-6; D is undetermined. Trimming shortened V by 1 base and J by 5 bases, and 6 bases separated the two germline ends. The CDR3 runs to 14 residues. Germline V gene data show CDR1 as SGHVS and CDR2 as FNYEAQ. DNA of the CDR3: TGTGCCAGCAGCTTAGGCGCCAGGGCCAACGTCCTGACTTTC. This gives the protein CASSLGARANVLTF.

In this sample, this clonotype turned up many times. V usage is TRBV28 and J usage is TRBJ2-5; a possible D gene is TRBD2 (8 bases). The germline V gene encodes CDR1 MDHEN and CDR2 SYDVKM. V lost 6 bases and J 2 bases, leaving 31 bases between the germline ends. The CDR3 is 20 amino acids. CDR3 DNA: TGTGCCAGCAGCTTTAGCGGGGATCAAGGGACAGCAGTAAGGCAAGAGACCCAGTACTTC. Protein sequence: CASSFSGDQGTAVRQETQYF.

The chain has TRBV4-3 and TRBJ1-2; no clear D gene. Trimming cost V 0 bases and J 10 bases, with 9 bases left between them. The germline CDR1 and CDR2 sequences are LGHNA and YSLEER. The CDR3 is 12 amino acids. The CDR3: CASSQDMVVYTF. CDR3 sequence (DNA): TGCGCCAGCAGCCAAGATATGGTAGTCTACACCTTC.

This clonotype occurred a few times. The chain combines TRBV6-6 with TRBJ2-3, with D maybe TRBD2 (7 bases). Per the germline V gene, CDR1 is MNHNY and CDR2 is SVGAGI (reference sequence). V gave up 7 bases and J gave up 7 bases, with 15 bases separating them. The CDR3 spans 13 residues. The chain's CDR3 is CASNGGGSHTQYF. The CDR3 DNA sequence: TGTGCCAGCAACGGCGGGGGCTCACATACGCAGTATTTT.

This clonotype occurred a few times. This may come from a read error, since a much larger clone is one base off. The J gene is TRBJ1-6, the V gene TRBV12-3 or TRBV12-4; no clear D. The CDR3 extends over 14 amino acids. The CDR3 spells CASALGVYISPLHF. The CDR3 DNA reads TGTGCCAGCGCCTTAGGAGTTTATATTTCACCCCTCCACTTT.

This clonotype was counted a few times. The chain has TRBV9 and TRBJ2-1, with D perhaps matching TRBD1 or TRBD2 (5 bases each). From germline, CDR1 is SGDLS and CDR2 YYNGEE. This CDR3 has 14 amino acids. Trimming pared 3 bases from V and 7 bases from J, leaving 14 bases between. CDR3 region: CASSAWDAKNEQFF. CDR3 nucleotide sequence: TGTGCCAGCAGCGCCTGGGACGCCAAGAATGAGCAGTTCTTC.

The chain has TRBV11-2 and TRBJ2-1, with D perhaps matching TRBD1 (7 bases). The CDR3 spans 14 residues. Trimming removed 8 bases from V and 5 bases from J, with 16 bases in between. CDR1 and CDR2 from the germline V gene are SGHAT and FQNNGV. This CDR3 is CASGIRGADNEQFF. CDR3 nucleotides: TGTGCCAGCGGGATCAGGGGGGCGGACAATGAGCAGTTCTTC.

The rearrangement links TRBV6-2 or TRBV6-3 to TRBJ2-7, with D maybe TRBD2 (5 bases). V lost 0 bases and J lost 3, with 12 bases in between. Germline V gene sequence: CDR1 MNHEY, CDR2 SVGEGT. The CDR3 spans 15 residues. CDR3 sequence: CASSYSIGIGYEQYF. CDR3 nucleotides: TGTGCCAGCAGTTACTCGATCGGGATTGGCTACGAGCAGTACTTC.

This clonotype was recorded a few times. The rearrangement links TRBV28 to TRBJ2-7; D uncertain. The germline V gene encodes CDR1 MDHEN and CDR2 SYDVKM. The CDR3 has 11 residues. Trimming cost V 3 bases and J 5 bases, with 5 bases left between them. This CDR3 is CASSFDHEQYF. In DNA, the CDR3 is TGTGCCAGCAGTTTCGATCACGAGCAGTACTTC.

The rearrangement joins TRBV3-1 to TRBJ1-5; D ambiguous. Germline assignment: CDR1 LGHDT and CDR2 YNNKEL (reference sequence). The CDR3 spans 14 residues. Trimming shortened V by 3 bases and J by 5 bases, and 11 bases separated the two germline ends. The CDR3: CASSHPGPDQPQHF. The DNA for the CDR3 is TGTGCCAGCAGCCACCCCGGCCCGGATCAGCCCCAGCATTTT.

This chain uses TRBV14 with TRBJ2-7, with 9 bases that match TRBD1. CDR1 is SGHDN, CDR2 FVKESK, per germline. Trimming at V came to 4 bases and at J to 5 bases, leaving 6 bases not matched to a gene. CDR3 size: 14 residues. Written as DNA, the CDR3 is TGTGCCAGCAGCCCCGGGACAGGGTTTAACGAGCAGTACTTC. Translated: CASSPGTGFNEQYF.

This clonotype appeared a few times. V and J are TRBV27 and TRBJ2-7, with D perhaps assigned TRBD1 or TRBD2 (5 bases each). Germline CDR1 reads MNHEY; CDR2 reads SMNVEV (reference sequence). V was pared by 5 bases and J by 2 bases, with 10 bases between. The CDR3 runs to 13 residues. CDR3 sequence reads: CASSRDGPYEQYF. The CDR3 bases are TGTGCCAGCAGTAGGGACGGCCCCTACGAGCAGTACTTC.

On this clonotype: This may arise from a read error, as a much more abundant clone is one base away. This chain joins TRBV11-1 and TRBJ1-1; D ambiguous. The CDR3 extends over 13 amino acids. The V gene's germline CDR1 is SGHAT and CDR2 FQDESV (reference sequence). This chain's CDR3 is CVSSLKTHTEAFF. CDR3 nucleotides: TGTGTCAGCAGCTTAAAGACCCACACTGAAGCTTTCTTT.

The CDR3 reads CASSQEYPGTGTEETQYF. The CDR3 coding sequence is TGTGCCAGCAGCCAAGAGTACCCCGGGACAGGGACCGAAGAGACCCAGTACTTC. This chain connects TRBV3-1 to TRBJ2-5, with 9 positions matching TRBD1. The junction had 11 bases not matched to a gene; V was cut back by 0 bases and J by 3 bases. The CDR3 totals 18 residues. Germline V gene sequence: CDR1 LGHDT, CDR2 YNNKEL (reference sequence).

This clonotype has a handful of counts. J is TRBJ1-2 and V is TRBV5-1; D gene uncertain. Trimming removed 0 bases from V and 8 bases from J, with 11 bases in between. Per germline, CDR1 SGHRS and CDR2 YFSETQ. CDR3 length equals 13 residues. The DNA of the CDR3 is TGCGCCAGCAGCTTGGAGGTCGCGGGAGGCTACACCTTC. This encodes CASSLEVAGGYTF.

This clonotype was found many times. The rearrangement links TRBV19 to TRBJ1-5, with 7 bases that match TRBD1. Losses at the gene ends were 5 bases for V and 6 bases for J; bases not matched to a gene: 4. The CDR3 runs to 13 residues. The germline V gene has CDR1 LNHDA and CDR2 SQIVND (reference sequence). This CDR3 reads CASSDRASQPQHF. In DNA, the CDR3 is TGTGCCAGTAGTGACAGGGCGAGTCAGCCCCAGCATTTT. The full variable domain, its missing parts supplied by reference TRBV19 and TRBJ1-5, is DGGITQSPKYLFRKEGQNVTLSCEQNLNHDAMYWYRQDPGQGLRLIYYSQIVNDFQKGDIAEGYSVSREKKESFPLTVTSAQKNPTAFYLCASSDRASQPQHFGDGTRLSIL.

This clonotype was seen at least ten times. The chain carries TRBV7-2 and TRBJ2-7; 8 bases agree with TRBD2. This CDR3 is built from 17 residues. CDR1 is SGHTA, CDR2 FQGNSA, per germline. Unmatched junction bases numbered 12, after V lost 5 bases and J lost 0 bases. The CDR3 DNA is TGTGCCAGCAGCCTCCCGGGAATGGGGACTAGCTCCTACGAGCAGTACTTC. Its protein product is CASSLPGMGTSSYEQYF.

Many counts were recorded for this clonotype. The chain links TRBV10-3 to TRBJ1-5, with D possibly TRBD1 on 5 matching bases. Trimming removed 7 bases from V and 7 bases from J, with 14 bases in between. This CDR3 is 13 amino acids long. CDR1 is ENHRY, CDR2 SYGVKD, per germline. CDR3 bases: TGTGCCATCATGGGGGGTATGGGACAGCCCCAGCATTTT. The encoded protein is CAIMGGMGQPQHF.

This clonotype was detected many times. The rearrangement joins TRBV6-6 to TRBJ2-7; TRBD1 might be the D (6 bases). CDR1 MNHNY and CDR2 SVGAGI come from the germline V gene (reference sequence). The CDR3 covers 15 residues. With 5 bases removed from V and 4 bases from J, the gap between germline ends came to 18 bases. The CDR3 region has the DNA TGTGCCAGCAGTGCCGGACTCGGACAGAGATACGAGCAGTACTTC. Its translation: CASSAGLGQRYEQYF.

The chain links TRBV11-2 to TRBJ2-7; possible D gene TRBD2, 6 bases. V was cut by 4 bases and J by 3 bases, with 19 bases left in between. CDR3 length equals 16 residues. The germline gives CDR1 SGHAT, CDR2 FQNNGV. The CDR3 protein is CASSSGGSLRDYEQYF. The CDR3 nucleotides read TGTGCCAGCAGCTCCGGCGGAAGTCTGCGGGACTACGAGCAGTACTTC.

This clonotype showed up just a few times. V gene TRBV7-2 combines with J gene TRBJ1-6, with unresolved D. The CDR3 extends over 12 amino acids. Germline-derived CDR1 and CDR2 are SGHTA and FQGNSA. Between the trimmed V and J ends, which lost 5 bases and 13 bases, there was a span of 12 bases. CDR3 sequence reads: CASSPAGTPLHF. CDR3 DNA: TGTGCCAGCAGCCCCGCCGGTACCCCCCTCCACTTT.

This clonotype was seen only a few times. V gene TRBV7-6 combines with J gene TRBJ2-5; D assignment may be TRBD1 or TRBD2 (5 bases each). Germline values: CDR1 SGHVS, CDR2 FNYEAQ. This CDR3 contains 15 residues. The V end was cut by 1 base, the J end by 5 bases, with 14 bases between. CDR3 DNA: TGTGCCAGCAGCTTAGTGAGTTCAGGGACGGAGACCCAGTACTTC. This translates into CASSLVSSGTETQYF.